What follows are 32 T cell receptor beta chains derived from one specimen sequenced in a study of blood T cell repertoires in COVID-19. Clones were read by immunoSEQ multiplex PCR, and TCRdb kept only the in-frame ones, dropping some. This sample yields some 180,000 clones, of which over 80% are seen a single time; 5.5% to 8% belongs to the top ten. Sequencing used peripheral blood. These receptors came from a middle-aged woman with COVID-19, enrolled during active disease.

The chain couples TRBV5-6 to TRBJ2-3; 9 positions match TRBD2. The length of the CDR3 is 18 residues. Per the germline V gene, CDR1 is SGHDT and CDR2 is YYEEEE. Trimming took 0 bases from V and 3 from J; bases not matched to a gene: 11. CDR3 amino acids: CASSLGGGVPGTTDTQYF. Written as DNA, the CDR3 is TGTGCCAGCAGCTTGGGCGGGGGGGTACCAGGTACAACAGATACGCAGTATTTT.

This clone was seen a handful of times. V and J are TRBV6-1 and TRBJ2-3; 13 bases align to TRBD2. There are 15 residues in the CDR3. The V and J ends lost 2 bases and 4 bases, in that order; junction bases with no gene match: 0. Germline CDR1 is MNHNS and CDR2 is SASEGT. DNA for the CDR3: TGTGCCAGCAGTGAAACTAGCGGGGGGGCAGATACGCAGTATTTT. Translating gives CASSETSGGADTQYF.

The chain combines TRBV7-8 with TRBJ2-7, with D possibly matching TRBD2 (5 bases). CDR3 length equals 13 residues. Trimming took off 8 bases at V and 1 base at J, with 12 bases between the two ends. Per germline, CDR1 SGHVS and CDR2 FQNEAQ. This CDR3 reads CASRGSDSYEQYF. The DNA of the CDR3 is TGTGCCAGCCGAGGGTCGGATTCCTACGAGCAGTACTTC.

The CDR3: CASSVDRVEAFF. In DNA form, the CDR3 reads TGTGCCAGCAGCGTAGACAGGGTTGAAGCTTTCTTT. The chain couples TRBV7-9 to TRBJ1-1; 7 bases match TRBD1. Germline V gene sequence: CDR1 SEHNR, CDR2 FQNEAQ (reference sequence). The CDR3 has 12 residues. After removal of 5 bases from V and 7 bases from J, the junction contained 4 bases not matched to a gene.

The genes are TRBV12-3 or TRBV12-4 and TRBJ2-6; D is uncertain. The CDR3 consists of 13 residues. Trimming pared 6 bases from V and 0 bases from J, leaving 3 bases between. The CDR3, as DNA: TGTGCCAGCAGCAACTCTGGGGCCAACGTCCTGACTTTC. As protein: CASSNSGANVLTF.

V is TRBV12-5 and J is TRBJ2-1; 9 bases align to TRBD2. After removal of 0 bases from V and 5 bases from J, the junction contained 2 bases not matched to a gene. The CDR3 extends over 15 amino acids. CDR1 is LGHNT, CDR2 FRNRAP, per germline. The CDR3 DNA sequence: TGTGCTAGTGGTTTGGTACTAGCGGGCAACAATGAGCAGTTCTTC. Its translation: CASGLVLAGNNEQFF.

This clone was recorded only once. The rearrangement uses TRBV29-1 and TRBJ1-4; D not certain. CDR3 length: 14 amino acids. Trimming left V 5 bases short and J 2 bases short, with 12 bases between. The germline gives CDR1 SQVTM, CDR2 ANQGSEA. The CDR3 reads CSVSRKLTNEKLFF. The CDR3, as DNA: TGCAGCGTTTCCCGTAAGCTCACTAATGAAAAACTGTTTTTT.

The chain joins TRBV3-1 (or the pseudogene TRBV3-2) to TRBJ2-2, with TRBD1 identical over 8 bases. The trim removed 1 base at V and 1 base at J, leaving 2 bases unmatched. Germline CDR1 and CDR2: LGHDT and YNNKEL (reference sequence). This CDR3 region has 16 residues. CDR3 DNA sequence: TGTGCCAGCAGCCAAGGACAGGGGAGGAACACCGGGGAGCTGTTTTTT. This translates into CASSQGQGRNTGELFF.

V and J are TRBV28 and TRBJ1-1, with 10 bases identical to TRBD1. The trim removed 1 base at V and 3 bases at J, leaving 5 bases unmatched. Germline V gene data show CDR1 as MDHEN and CDR2 as SYDVKM. The CDR3 runs to 16 residues. For the CDR3, the DNA is TGTGCCAGCAGTTTATCGGGACAGGGGACGGACACTGAAGCTTTCTTT. Its protein product is CASSLSGQGTDTEAFF.

The chain combines TRBV3-1 (or the pseudogene TRBV3-2) with TRBJ1-1; D gene unclear. The germline CDR1 and CDR2 sequences are LGHDT and YNNKEL (reference sequence). V was shortened by 0 bases and J by 5 bases, with 16 bases between the two germline ends. The CDR3 runs 16 residues. CDR3 nucleotide sequence: TGTGCCAGCAGCCAAGATATGTTCCCCCCTTCGACTGAAGCTTTCTTT. Translating gives CASSQDMFPPSTEAFF.

The rearrangement joins TRBV27 to TRBJ1-2; maybe TRBD1 (5 bases). This CDR3 has 16 amino acids. CDR1 and CDR2 from the germline V gene are MNHEY and SMNVEV (reference sequence). Trimming cost V 0 bases and J 4 bases, with 15 bases left between them. The DNA for the CDR3 is TGTGCCAGCAGTTTATCGCCACTCGGACACATCTATGGCTACACCTTC. Translated: CASSLSPLGHIYGYTF.

This chain uses TRBV10-2 with TRBJ1-5; possibly TRBD1 for D (5 bases). This CDR3 spans 13 amino acids. Trimming took 3 bases from V and 2 from J, leaving 5 bases between them. CDR1 WSHSY and CDR2 SAAADI come from the germline V gene. The CDR3 nucleotides read TGCGCCAGCAGTGACAGGGGCAATCAGCCCCAGCATTTT. Translation gives CASSDRGNQPQHF.

This chain connects TRBV18 to TRBJ2-5, with D possibly matching TRBD1 (6 bases). The CDR3 is made up of 15 amino acids. V was clipped by 4 bases and J by 1 base, with 13 bases between them. Germline V gene lookup returns CDR1 KGHSH and CDR2 LQKENI. CDR3 DNA sequence: TGTGCCAGCTCACTAACCAGGGGAGTCCAAGAGACCCAGTACTTC. This codes for CASSLTRGVQETQYF. Combining the CDR3 with reference TRBV18 and TRBJ2-5 gives the whole variable domain NAGVMQNPRHLVRRRGQEARLRCSPMKGHSHVYWYRQLPEEGLKFMVYLQKENIIDESGMPKERFSAEFPKEGPSILRIQQVVRGDSAAYFCASSLTRGVQETQYFGPGTRLLVL.

The rearrangement joins TRBV5-4 to TRBJ2-7, with 7 positions matching TRBD1. Germline CDR1 SGHNT, CDR2 YYREEE (reference sequence). J was trimmed by 4 bases and V by 2 bases; bases with no gene match: 6. The CDR3 spans 14 residues. CDR3 in DNA: TGTGCCAGCAGCTTTCTAGGGGGCCCATACGAGCAGTACTTC. Amino acids: CASSFLGGPYEQYF.

The chain employs TRBV20-1 and TRBJ1-4; D gene ambiguous. The CDR3 loop spans 10 amino acids. Germline V gives CDR1 DFQATT, CDR2 SNEGSKA (reference sequence). The germline V and J ends were trimmed by 6 bases and 12 bases, with 11 bases remaining between them. Here the CDR3 reads CSAGDRELFF. The CDR3 region has the DNA TGCAGTGCAGGAGACCGTGAACTGTTTTTT.

The chain has TRBV5-4 and TRBJ1-6; no clear D. Trimming removed 1 base from V and 1 base from J, with 6 bases in between. The CDR3 is 15 residues long. In germline, CDR1 is SGHNT, CDR2 YYREEE (reference sequence). CDR3 DNA: TGTGCCAGCAGCTTGCTCGGTTCCTATAATTCACCCCTCCACTTT. It specifies CASSLLGSYNSPLHF.

The V call is TRBV28, the J call TRBJ1-1, with TRBD1 as a possible D gene (5 bases). CDR3 size: 15 residues. V lost 6 bases to trimming and J lost 1 base, with 15 bases between them. In germline, CDR1 is MDHEN, CDR2 SYDVKM. The CDR3: CASRPPSTGNTEAFF. The CDR3, as DNA: TGTGCCAGCAGACCTCCCTCTACAGGGAACACTGAAGCTTTCTTT.

This sequence joins TRBV7-9 and TRBJ1-2; the match to TRBD1 covers 10 bases. Germline V lookup: CDR1 SEHNR, CDR2 FQNEAQ (reference sequence). The trim removed 4 bases at V and 9 bases at J, leaving 8 bases unmatched. The CDR3 totals 14 residues. The CDR3 coding sequence is TGTGCCAGCAGCTCCCGGGACAGGGGAGCTCGCTACACCTTC. Protein: CASSSRDRGARYTF.

The rearrangement uses TRBV18 and TRBJ1-1; a weak D match, TRBD1 (5 bases). This CDR3 spans 15 amino acids. V lost 1 base to trimming and J lost 4 bases, with 13 bases between them. Germline assignment: CDR1 KGHSH and CDR2 LQKENI. The CDR3 here is CASSPLGGVSTEAFF. For the CDR3, the DNA is TGTGCCAGCTCACCACTCGGAGGGGTTAGCACTGAAGCTTTCTTT.

This sequence joins TRBV6-1 and TRBJ1-2; D gene uncertain. Trimming removed 3 bases from V and 4 bases from J, with 12 bases in between. The CDR3 consists of 14 residues. Per germline, CDR1 MNHNS and CDR2 SASEGT. CDR3 bases: TGTGCCAGCAGTGATCTAGCCAGTAGCTATGGCTACACCTTC. Protein sequence: CASSDLASSYGYTF.

The chain has TRBV5-4 and TRBJ2-3, with TRBD1 identical over 7 bases. The ends lost 4 bases at V and 2 bases at J; junction bases unmatched: 7. The CDR3 has 15 residues. CDR1 SGHNT and CDR2 YYREEE come from the germline V gene (reference sequence). CDR3 nucleotide sequence: TGTGCCAGCAGCGGGGGTACAGGGGTCACAGATACGCAGTATTTT. This translates into CASSGGTGVTDTQYF.

For the CDR3, the DNA is TGTGCTAGTACGGGCCAGGGGAGGGTGGATGAGCAGTTCTTC. This encodes CASTGQGRVDEQFF. The chain joins TRBV12-5 to TRBJ2-1, with a weak D call TRBD2 (7 bases). Trimming took off 8 bases at V and 8 bases at J, with 19 bases between the two ends. This CDR3 region has 14 residues. Germline V gene sequence: CDR1 LGHNT, CDR2 FRNRAP.

The chain combines TRBV5-1 with TRBJ1-3, with 9 positions matching TRBD1. Germline lookup yields CDR1 SGHRS and CDR2 YFSETQ. V lost 4 bases, J lost 0 bases, and 8 bases stayed unmatched. The CDR3 has 17 amino acids. CDR3 sequence (DNA): TGCGCCAGCAGCACGGACAGGGGCCCTGTCTCTGGAAACACCATATATTTT. This gives the protein CASSTDRGPVSGNTIYF.

In DNA form, the CDR3 reads TGTGCCAGCAGCTTAGGGGGAATTAGCGGGAGCACAGATACGCAGTATTTT. This encodes CASSLGGISGSTDTQYF. The rearrangement links TRBV7-9 to TRBJ2-3; 7 bases match TRBD2. CDR3 length: 17 residues. Germline CDR1 is SEHNR and CDR2 is FQNEAQ (reference sequence). The trim removed 1 base at V and 0 bases at J, leaving 7 bases unmatched.

This clone appeared a single time. The genes are TRBV5-1 and TRBJ1-1; D uncertain. Trimming removed 6 bases at V and 4 bases at J, with 16 bases between. This CDR3 comprises 14 residues. Per germline, CDR1 SGHRS and CDR2 YFSETQ. Here the CDR3 DNA reads TGCGCCAGCATCGGCCTCGGGAGGACCACTGAAGCTTTCTTT. Protein product: CASIGLGRTTEAFF.

V is TRBV6-5 and J is TRBJ1-2, with D unresolved. The length of the CDR3 is 14 residues. Germline values: CDR1 MNHEY, CDR2 SVGAGI. V gave up 0 bases and J gave up 5 bases, with 10 bases separating them. This chain's CDR3 is CASSYSQWAYGYTF. The CDR3 region has the DNA TGTGCCAGCAGTTACTCCCAGTGGGCATATGGCTACACCTTC.

The chain couples TRBV19 to TRBJ2-7, with 11 bases that match TRBD2. Germline trimming cut 5 bases from V and 4 bases from J; bases unmatched to any gene: 4. The CDR3 runs 14 residues. Germline loops: CDR1 LNHDA, CDR2 SQIVND (reference sequence). CDR3 region: CASSPGLAAYEQYF. The CDR3 DNA reads TGTGCCAGTAGTCCGGGACTAGCGGCTTACGAGCAGTACTTC.

The chain couples TRBV5-1 to TRBJ1-1, with 8 bases that match TRBD1. The CDR3 loop spans 14 amino acids. The germline gives CDR1 SGHRS, CDR2 YFSETQ. Trimming at V came to 4 bases and at J to 1 base, leaving 3 bases not matched to a gene. This chain's CDR3 is CASSPGQGNTEAFF. CDR3 in DNA: TGCGCCAGCAGCCCAGGACAGGGGAACACTGAAGCTTTCTTT.

CDR3 coding DNA: TGTGCCAGCAGCCCTGGGACAGGAGGCTACACCTTC. Its protein is CASSPGTGGYTF. The rearrangement links TRBV5-4 to TRBJ1-2; 8 bases are shared with TRBD1. With V trimmed by 4 bases and J by 8 bases, 4 bases remained unmatched. The germline CDR1 and CDR2 sequences are SGHNT and YYREEE (reference sequence). This CDR3 contains 12 residues.

This chain connects TRBV27 to TRBJ2-5; D uncertain. The CDR3 runs 13 residues. V lost 1 base, J lost 1 base, and 4 bases lay in between. Germline V lookup: CDR1 MNHEY, CDR2 SMNVEV (reference sequence). CDR3 DNA: TGTGCCAGCAGTTTATATAGCCAAGAGACCCAGTACTTC. Translation: CASSLYSQETQYF.

This chain joins TRBV6-5 and TRBJ1-2; D not resolved. Deletions cut 0 bases from V and 4 bases from J, with 15 bases between. Germline V lookup: CDR1 MNHEY, CDR2 SVGAGI. This CDR3 has 16 residues. The CDR3 loop reads CASSYSEGATTYGYTF. Written as DNA, the CDR3 is TGTGCCAGCAGTTACTCAGAGGGCGCGACTACCTATGGCTACACCTTC.

This clone showed up just a few times. The chain joins TRBV10-3 to TRBJ2-7, with no clear D. The germline V gene encodes CDR1 ENHRY and CDR2 SYGVKD. V gave up 3 bases and J gave up 4 bases, with 7 bases separating them. CDR3 length: 12 amino acids. The CDR3 DNA reads TGTGCCATCAGTGACACAGATTACGAGCAGTACTTC. Its protein product is CAISDTDYEQYF.